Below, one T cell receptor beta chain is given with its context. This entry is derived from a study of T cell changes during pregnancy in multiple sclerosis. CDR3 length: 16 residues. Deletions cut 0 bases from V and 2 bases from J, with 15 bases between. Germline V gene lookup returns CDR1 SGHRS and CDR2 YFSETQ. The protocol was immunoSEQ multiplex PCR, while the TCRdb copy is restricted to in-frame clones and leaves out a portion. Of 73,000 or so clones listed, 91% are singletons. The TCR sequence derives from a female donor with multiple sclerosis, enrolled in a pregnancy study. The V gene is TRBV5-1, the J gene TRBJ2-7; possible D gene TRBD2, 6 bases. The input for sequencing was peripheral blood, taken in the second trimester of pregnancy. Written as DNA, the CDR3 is TGCGCCAGCAGCTTGGCCGGGACTTTACTTACCTACGAGCAGTACTTC. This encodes CASSLAGTLLTYEQYF.